This TCR beta chain is drawn from a study of high-grade serous ovarian cancer treatment subgroups. V lost 6 bases, J lost 4 bases, and 19 bases lay in between. This CDR3 contains 15 residues. The germline V gene has CDR1 SGHTS and CDR2 YDEGEE. Tumor tissue was taken before any definitive surgery or chemotherapy was given. Whole-study findings and limits: The analyses considered CDR3 and ignored CDR1 and CDR2. Tumors within one patient showed repertoire similarity of 0.11 to 0.79.

This table comes from immunoSEQ multiplex PCR, and its TCRdb copy is limited to in-frame clones, with some not included. The sample holds fewer than 4,500 clones, more than 65% seen once. Turning to this clone: Its specificity is not known.

The chain employs TRBV5-8 and TRBJ1-2; D not certain. The sequenced material came from tumor tissue. This clonotype was sampled from a human donor with high-grade serous ovarian cancer. The CDR3 nucleotides are TGTGCCAGCACCATACGGAACAGCGGATTCTATGGCTACACCTTC. As protein: CASTIRNSGFYGYTF.